This T cell receptor beta chain was recorded in a study of identical twins. TCRdb fed the 5' RACE reads into MiXCR, producing one record per CDR3 protein. Of 500,000 to 650,000 distinct CDR3 sequences detected, 20% to 25% appear once; the ten largest clones hold 0.48%. The CDR3 loop spans 13 amino acids. Germline V gives CDR1 DFQATT, CDR2 SNEGSKA (reference sequence). Trimming took 5 bases from V and 2 from J; bases not matched to a gene: 4. The data also belong to a second study, concerning yellow fever vaccine responses in identical twins.

This receptor was obtained from a woman aged 18 to 35 in good health. The material sequenced was CD4+ T cells sorted from blood. V usage is TRBV20-1 and J usage is TRBJ2-7; the match to TRBD2 covers 9 bases. The CDR3 loop reads CSAAGGGTYEQYV. The CDR3 nucleotides are TGCAGTGCTGCGGGAGGGGGAACCTACGAGCAGTACGTC.